This passage covers 15 T cell receptor beta chains from one sample sequenced in a study of tumour-infiltrating T cells in Burkitt lymphoma. Clones were sequenced by immunoSEQ multiplex PCR, and TCRdb holds only the in-frame ones, with some missing. The sample contains some 1,200 clones, 15% to 20% of which appear only once. The source material was tumor tissue. Receptor source: a human donor with Burkitt lymphoma.

The CDR3 DNA reads as TGTGCCAGCAGTGAAGCGCTTGGGAGGAGGGTCCTCGGCTACACCTTC. The encoded protein is CASSEALGRRVLGYTF. The chain couples TRBV6-1 to TRBJ1-2, with no clear D. V was cut by 0 bases and J by 8 bases, with 19 bases left in between. This CDR3 has 16 amino acids. Germline CDR1 is MNHNS and CDR2 is SASEGT.

This sequence joins TRBV5-6 and TRBJ2-5; 10 positions match TRBD2. The trim removed 2 bases at V and 4 bases at J, leaving 11 bases unmatched. This CDR3 has 17 amino acids. The germline CDR1 and CDR2 sequences are SGHDT and YYEEEE. CDR3 sequence reads: CASSLGAGGPFGETQYF. CDR3 DNA: TGTGCCAGCAGCTTAGGAGCGGGGGGGCCGTTTGGAGAGACCCAGTACTTC.

The genes are TRBV6-5 and TRBJ1-1; tentative D call: TRBD1 (5 bases). Trimming left V 4 bases short and J 1 base short, with 7 bases between. Germline lookup yields CDR1 MNHEY and CDR2 SVGAGI. The CDR3 loop spans 13 amino acids. CDR3 bases: TGTGCCAGCAGTTGGGACGCGAACACTGAAGCTTTCTTT. Translating it yields CASSWDANTEAFF.

This clone showed up just a few times. The genes are TRBV5-6 and TRBJ1-6; a weak D match, TRBD1 (6 bases). The CDR3 runs 16 residues. Deletions cut 4 bases from V and 11 bases from J, with 22 bases between. Germline CDR1 is SGHDT and CDR2 is YYEEEE. CDR3 loop: CASSPGGRAGSAPLHF. The CDR3 bases are TGTGCCAGCAGCCCCGGGGGGCGGGCAGGGTCCGCACCCCTCCACTTT. Full variable domain (outside the CDR3, taken from reference TRBV5-6 and TRBJ1-6): DAGVTQSPTHLIKTRGQQVTLRCSPKSGHDTVSWYQQALGQGPQFIFQYYEEEERQRGNFPDRFSGHQFPNYSSELNVNALLLGDSALYLCASSPGGRAGSAPLHFGNGTRLTVT.

V gene TRBV19 combines with J gene TRBJ2-2, with a tentative D call TRBD1 (6 bases). Per the germline V gene, CDR1 is LNHDA and CDR2 is SQIVND (reference sequence). The CDR3 runs 17 residues. V lost 5 bases, J lost 2 bases, and 18 bases lay in between. The CDR3 region has the DNA TGTGCCAGTAGTCCCCGCCCAGACAGGACCAACACCGGGGAGCTGTTTTTT. Translation gives CASSPRPDRTNTGELFF. Full variable domain (remainder filled in from reference TRBV19 and TRBJ2-2): DGGITQSPKYLFRKEGQNVTLSCEQNLNHDAMYWYRQDPGQGLRLIYYSQIVNDFQKGDIAEGYSVSREKKESFPLTVTSAQKNPTAFYLCASSPRPDRTNTGELFFGEGSRLTVL.

This clone was counted between two and nine times. The rearrangement links TRBV6-5 to TRBJ2-7; D unresolved. The CDR3 is made up of 12 amino acids. Germline lookup yields CDR1 MNHEY and CDR2 SVGAGI. Trimming removed 6 bases from V and 6 bases from J, with 12 bases in between. CDR3 residues: CASSSTSVEQYF. The CDR3 DNA reads as TGTGCCAGCAGCTCCACTTCGGTCGAGCAGTACTTC.

The chain has TRBV19 and TRBJ1-6, with 8 bases aligning to TRBD1. The CDR3 runs 20 residues. The V and J ends lost 1 base and 6 bases, in that order; junction bases with no gene match: 17. CDR1 and CDR2 from the germline V gene are LNHDA and SQIVND (reference sequence). The CDR3 reads CASSIAGQGAIVYRNSPLHF. CDR3 DNA sequence: TGTGCCAGTAGTATAGCGGGGCAGGGGGCGATTGTCTATCGTAATTCACCCCTCCACTTT. Full variable domain (missing parts from reference TRBV19 and TRBJ1-6): DGGITQSPKYLFRKEGQNVTLSCEQNLNHDAMYWYRQDPGQGLRLIYYSQIVNDFQKGDIAEGYSVSREKKESFPLTVTSAQKNPTAFYLCASSIAGQGAIVYRNSPLHFGNGTRLTVT.

The chain couples TRBV21-1 to TRBJ1-2; the table gives TRBD1 as D, unverified against the DNA. TRBV21-1 is assigned pseudogene status. The CDR3 is made up of 18 amino acids. The CDR3, as DNA: TGTGCCAGCAGCAAGATTCACGGCGCAGGGGCGGATAACTATGGCTACACCTTC. This translates into CASSKIHGAGADNYGYTF.

The chain has TRBV28 and TRBJ1-2, with TRBD1 as a possible D gene (6 bases). There are 14 residues in the CDR3. The V end lost 5 bases, the J end lost 2 bases, and 12 bases lay between the germline ends. CDR1 MDHEN and CDR2 SYDVKM come from the germline V gene. CDR3 amino acids: CASSNRVVNYGYTF. CDR3 nucleotides: TGTGCCAGCAGTAACAGGGTTGTAAACTATGGCTACACCTTC.

The chain joins TRBV28 to TRBJ1-2, with TRBD1 as a possible D gene (6 bases). The CDR3 extends over 14 amino acids. With 7 bases removed from V and 4 bases from J, the gap between germline ends came to 16 bases. Germline loops: CDR1 MDHEN, CDR2 SYDVKM. The CDR3 sequence: CASTINREVYGYTF. CDR3 in DNA: TGTGCCAGCACCATCAACAGGGAAGTCTATGGCTACACCTTC.

The chain couples TRBV5-1 to TRBJ1-5, with D possibly being TRBD1 (5 bases). Germline V gene lookup returns CDR1 SGHRS and CDR2 YFSETQ. The CDR3 runs 14 residues. V dropped 0 bases and J dropped 3 bases, with 7 bases sitting between them. The CDR3 sequence is CASSLEGVNQPQHF. CDR3 sequence (DNA): TGCGCCAGCAGCTTGGAAGGGGTCAATCAGCCCCAGCATTTT.

CDR3 in DNA: TGCGCCAGCAGCCAAGGCGGGGGGAACACCGGGGAGCTGTTTTTT. Amino acid sequence: CASSQGGGNTGELFF. The chain links TRBV4-1 to TRBJ2-2; TRBD2 agrees at 7 bases. This CDR3 spans 15 amino acids. The ends lost 1 base at V and 1 base at J; junction bases unmatched: 0. Germline V CDR1 and CDR2: MGHRA, YSYEKL.

The chain uses TRBV11-2 and TRBJ2-5; D call uncertain. The CDR3 contains 14 residues. Germline V gene lookup returns CDR1 SGHAT and CDR2 FQNNGV. The V and J ends lost 7 bases and 5 bases respectively, with 17 bases between them. CDR3 in DNA: TGTGCCAGCAAAGATACTAATTCTGCGGAGACCCAGTACTTC. Translating gives CASKDTNSAETQYF.

The rearrangement joins TRBV10-3 to TRBJ1-2; 9 bases line up with TRBD1. Trimming at V came to 5 bases and at J to 4 bases, leaving 14 bases not matched to a gene. CDR1 is ENHRY, CDR2 SYGVKD, per germline. The CDR3 spans 17 residues. The CDR3: CAISHTGGAGVSYGYTF. The CDR3, as DNA: TGTGCCATCAGTCATACAGGGGGCGCAGGGGTTAGCTATGGCTACACCTTC.

This chain uses TRBV14 with TRBJ1-1, with D hard to call. Germline V gives CDR1 SGHDN, CDR2 FVKESK. There are 12 residues in the CDR3. Trimming stripped 5 bases from V and 4 bases from J, with 8 bases between. This CDR3 reads CASSIDGTEAFF. DNA of the CDR3: TGTGCCAGCAGCATTGATGGCACTGAAGCTTTCTTT. The full variable domain, its missing parts supplied by reference TRBV14 and TRBJ1-1, is EAGVTQFPSHSVIEKGQTVTLRCDPISGHDNLYWYRRVMGKEIKFLLHFVKESKQDESGMPNNRFLAERTGGTYSTLKVQPAELEDSGVYFCASSIDGTEAFFGQGTRLTVV.